A selection of T cell receptor beta chains follows, all from one sample in a study of early T cells in non-severe SARS-CoV-2 infection. TCRdb reprocessed the 5' RACE reads via MiXCR and lists one record per CDR3 protein. The sample includes around 77,000 distinct CDR3 sequences, more than 4% seen only once; the top ten take about 7%. Sequenced here: whole blood, sampled at baseline. The receptors here all came from an adult who was a healthcare worker with PCR-confirmed SARS-CoV-2 infection or an uninfected control (not recorded which). Both conserved end residues are part of each CDR3. A D gene is named only where the DNA matches it firmly. Expanded clones get a size class; other rows say once, few or many, or leave the size out.

J	D	V	size	CDR3	DNA
TRBJ2-1	TRBD2	TRBV5-1	many	CASSLSGTSGYNEQFF	TGCGCCAGCAGCTTATCCGGGACTAGCGGATACAATGAGCAGTTCTTC
TRBJ2-1	TRBD2	TRBV28	-	CAAQGGSSYNEQFF	TGTGCCGCGCAAGGCGGGAGCTCCTACAATGAGCAGTTCTTC
TRBJ1-1	-	TRBV3-2	-	CASSQEGKGARTEAFF	TGTGCCAGCAGCCAAGAAGGAAAAGGGGCCCGAACTGAAGCTTTCTTT
TRBJ1-2	-	TRBV9	many	CASNQGGEGYTF	TGTGCCAGCAATCAGGGAGGGGAAGGCTACACCTTC
TRBJ2-3	TRBD1	TRBV6-5	many	CASSRDRFTDTQYF	TGTGCCAGCAGTCGGGACAGGTTCACAGATACGCAGTATTTT
TRBJ1-5	-	TRBV20-1	many	CSARTRSNQPQHF	TGCAGTGCCAGGACGCGAAGCAATCAGCCCCAGCATTTT
TRBJ1-2	-	TRBV6-5	few	CASSYVWGGYTF	TGTGCCAGCAGTTACGTTTGGGGAGGCTACACCTTC
TRBJ2-3	TRBD2	TRBV20-1	few	CSARAPFSGRADTQYF	TGCAGTGCTAGGGCCCCATTCAGCGGGAGAGCAGATACGCAGTATTTT
TRBJ2-7	-	TRBV18	-	CASSPGVYEQYF	TGTGCCAGCTCACCTGGCGTGTACGAGCAGTACTTC
TRBJ2-1	-	TRBV12-3/TRBV12-4	-	CANSQFSDNEQFF	TGTGCCAACAGTCAATTTAGTGACAATGAGCAGTTCTTC
TRBJ2-3	-	TRBV7-6	many	CASSSGHLTDTQYF	TGTGCCAGCAGCTCGGGACACCTCACAGATACGCAGTATTTT
TRBJ2-7	-	TRBV19	few	CASSPGTRGYYEQYF	TGTGCCAGTAGCCCCGGGACCCGGGGGTACTACGAGCAGTACTTC
TRBJ2-7	-	TRBV28	-	CASSRSGPLYEQYF	TGTGCCAGCAGCCGTAGCGGACCGTTATACGAGCAGTACTTC
TRBJ1-1	-	TRBV7-3	many	CASSSRVGKNTEAFF	TGTGCCAGCAGCTCTCGCGTGGGGAAGAACACTGAAGCTTTCTTT
TRBJ2-1	TRBD2	TRBV11-3	-	CASSPRTSGPYNEQFF	TGTGCCAGCAGCCCACGGACTAGCGGACCCTACAATGAGCAGTTCTTC
TRBJ2-1	TRBD2	TRBV11-2	few	CASSPQIAGVSRNEQFF	TGTGCCAGCAGCCCACAGATAGCGGGAGTAAGTAGAAATGAGCAGTTCTTC
TRBJ2-1	-	TRBV20-1	medium-sized	CSARDPLARNEQFF	TGCAGTGCTAGAGACCCCTTAGCCCGGAATGAGCAGTTCTTC
TRBJ2-7	TRBD2	TRBV10-1	many	CASSWREGSYEQYF	TGCGCCAGCAGTTGGCGGGAGGGTTCCTACGAGCAGTACTTC
TRBJ1-5	-	TRBV6-1	-	CASIRGLPPSPQHF	TGTGCCAGCATAAGGGGCCTACCCCCATCGCCCCAGCATTTT
TRBJ2-1	-	TRBV3-1	few	CASSQAYNEQFF	TGTGCCAGCAGCCAGGCCTACAATGAGCAGTTCTTC
TRBJ1-1	-	TRBV6-1	many	CASKRESAAFF	TGTGCCAGCAAAAGGGAATCGGCGGCTTTCTTT
TRBJ2-2	-	TRBV9	many	CASSPTIRNTGELFF	TGTGCCAGCAGCCCGACTATCCGGAACACCGGGGAGCTGTTTTTT
TRBJ2-5	TRBD2	TRBV11-2	many	CASSSLMTSGSETQYF	TGTGCCAGCAGCTCCCTTATGACTAGCGGGAGTGAGACCCAGTACTTC
TRBJ2-1	-	TRBV11-3	many	CASSQKGGTSYNEQFF	TGTGCCAGCAGCCAGAAAGGCGGGACTTCCTACAATGAGCAGTTCTTC
TRBJ1-2	-	TRBV28	many	CASSRQRVQGYTF	TGTGCCAGCAGTCGCCAGAGGGTTCAGGGCTACACCTTC
TRBJ2-6	-	TRBV7-2	many	CASSSRGAQFYSGANVLTF	TGTGCCAGCAGCTCTAGGGGGGCTCAGTTCTACTCTGGGGCCAACGTCCTGACTTTC
TRBJ1-4	-	TRBV7-9	many	CASRKDSFNEKLFF	TGTGCCAGCAGGAAAGACAGCTTTAATGAAAAACTGTTTTTT
TRBJ2-7	TRBD2	TRBV12-5	-	CASGLDGLADSYEQYF	TGTGCTAGTGGTTTGGACGGACTAGCGGACTCCTACGAGCAGTACTTC
TRBJ1-5	-	TRBV6-6	-	CASRVGSNQPQHF	TGTGCCAGCAGGGTGGGGAGCAATCAGCCCCAGCATTTT
TRBJ1-5	-	TRBV3-1	many	CASSSAKDQPQHF	TGTGCCAGCAGCTCCGCTAAAGATCAGCCCCAGCATTTT
TRBJ2-1	-	TRBV20-1	few	CSAPKEGRYNEQFF	TGCAGTGCTCCAAAGGAGGGCCGGTACAATGAGCAGTTCTTC
TRBJ2-2	-	TRBV20-1	few	CSARWRNTGELFF	TGCAGTGCTAGATGGCGGAACACCGGGGAGCTGTTTTTT
TRBJ1-1	TRBD1	TRBV5-1	-	CASSLAPGGGTEAFF	TGCGCCAGCAGCTTGGCCCCAGGGGGGGGCACTGAAGCTTTCTTT
TRBJ1-1	-	TRBV5-1	-	CASSLFGETNTEAFF	TGCGCCAGCAGCTTGTTTGGTGAAACGAACACTGAAGCTTTCTTT
TRBJ2-5	-	TRBV29-1	many	CSVDSGAAETQYF	TGCAGCGTTGATTCCGGGGCCGCAGAGACCCAGTACTTC
TRBJ2-3	-	TRBV3-1	-	CASSLGESRTDTQYF	TGTGCCAGCAGCCTCGGGGAGTCGCGCACAGATACGCAGTATTTT
TRBJ2-7	-	TRBV3-1	few	CASSQGSYEQYF	TGTGCCAGCAGCCAGGGCTCCTACGAGCAGTACTTC
TRBJ1-4	-	TRBV18	few	CASSPELQERREKLFF	TGTGCCAGCTCACCAGAGCTGCAGGAAAGGCGCGAAAAACTGTTTTTT
TRBJ2-4	-	TRBV2	many	CASTLGRGKNIQYF	TGTGCCAGCACCTTGGGCCGGGGCAAAAACATTCAGTACTTC
TRBJ1-1	TRBD1	TRBV7-3	many	CASSLEGAVNTEAFF	TGTGCCAGCAGTCTTGAGGGGGCCGTGAACACTGAAGCTTTCTTT
TRBJ2-2	-	TRBV24-1	many	CAPIPRNTGELFF	TGTGCCCCCATTCCCCGCAACACCGGGGAGCTGTTTTTT
TRBJ2-1	-	TRBV28	-	CASRPAGPSRNEQFF	TGTGCCAGCAGACCTGCGGGGCCTTCCCGCAATGAGCAGTTCTTC
TRBJ2-2	TRBD2	TRBV12-3/TRBV12-4	many	CASILGTSGNGVSGELFF	TGTGCCAGCATACTTGGGACTAGCGGGAATGGAGTATCCGGGGAGCTGTTTTTT
TRBJ2-3	TRBD1	TRBV28	few	CASSPPGTAHSTQYF	TGTGCCAGCAGTCCTCCCGGGACAGCACATAGTACGCAGTATTTT
TRBJ1-6	-	TRBV27	many	CASSLGDYNSPLHF	TGTGCCAGCAGTTTAGGGGATTATAATTCACCCCTCCACTTT
TRBJ2-1	TRBD2	TRBV2	-	CASIGLARNEQFF	TGTGCCAGCATCGGACTAGCCCGCAATGAGCAGTTCTTC
TRBJ2-2	TRBD2	TRBV27	-	CASSHSGGNTGELFF	TGTGCCAGCAGTCATAGCGGGGGGAACACCGGGGAGCTGTTTTTT
TRBJ2-6	-	TRBV7-9	many	CASETGANVLTF	TGTGCCAGCGAAACTGGGGCCAACGTCCTGACTTTC
TRBJ1-2	-	TRBV15	few	CATGRGGYGYTF	TGTGCCACCGGCAGGGGCGGCTATGGCTACACCTTC
TRBJ1-2	-	TRBV7-8	few	CASSRMKINYGYTF	TGTGCCAGCAGCCGTATGAAGATTAACTATGGCTACACCTTC
TRBJ2-1	TRBD1	TRBV27	few	CASSRTGGGRYNEQFF	TGTGCCAGCAGTCGGACAGGGGGCGGAAGGTACAATGAGCAGTTCTTC
TRBJ2-1	-	TRBV28	-	CASRPQRTANNEQFF	TGTGCCAGCAGGCCCCAGAGGACAGCTAACAATGAGCAGTTCTTC
TRBJ2-7	-	TRBV6-1	-	CASSATGTLTVKQYF	TGTGCCAGCAGTGCTACCGGGACACTGACAGTTAAGCAGTACTTC
TRBJ2-1	-	TRBV3-1	many	CASSPASGSGPYNEQFF	TGTGCCAGCAGCCCGGCGTCGGGTAGCGGTCCCTACAATGAGCAGTTCTTC